This paragraph reports one T cell receptor (beta chain). The CDR3 extends over 16 amino acids. Germline values: CDR1 SGHAT, CDR2 FQNNGV. Trimming pared 4 bases from V and 4 bases from J, leaving 19 bases between. These data are taken from a study of blood T cell repertoires in COVID-19. The table came from immunoSEQ multiplex PCR; TCRdb's copy has only in-frame clones and leaves some out. The data contain under 350,000 clones, approximately 83% of them seen just once; the ten biggest clones take up approximately 11%. The origin of this receptor is a woman in her sixties or seventies with acute or convalescent COVID-19. Material for sequencing was peripheral blood. The chain links TRBV11-2 to TRBJ1-1; a possible D gene is TRBD1 (6 bases). The chain's CDR3 is CASSSQAGAASTEAFF. The CDR3 DNA is TGTGCCAGCAGCTCCCAGGCGGGGGCGGCGTCCACTGAAGCTTTCTTT.